The rows below give T cell receptor beta chains drawn from one sample of a study of control samples from healthy donors and cancer patients. The protocol was immunoSEQ multiplex PCR, while the TCRdb copy is restricted to in-frame clones and leaves out a portion. The sample lists some 20,000 clones; 88% were seen once. Sequenced input: PBMCs. These receptors were collected from a woman aged 60-75 years with head and neck cancer. Each CDR3 is given with its conserved first and last residue. The D gene is left open where the match is weak. The listing skips clone size in some rows; elsewhere it reads once, few, many or a size class.

V: TRBV2; size: .; D: TRBD1; J: TRBJ1-1; CDR3: CASIPRGRQTEAFF; DNA: TGTGCCAGCATTCCCAGGGGGCGGCAGACTGAAGCTTTCTTT
V: TRBV6-5; size: .; D: .; J: TRBJ1-1; CDR3: CASREGGRKTEAFF; DNA: TGTGCCAGCAGGGAGGGCGGCAGGAAAACTGAAGCTTTCTTT
V: TRBV5-1; size: once; D: .; J: TRBJ2-3; CDR3: CASSPAGSSTDTQYF; DNA: TGCGCCAGCAGCCCTGCCGGGTCTAGCACAGATACGCAGTATTTT
V: TRBV2; size: .; D: .; J: TRBJ2-7; CDR3: CASSQFYEQYF; DNA: TGTGCCAGCAGTCAATTCTACGAGCAGTACTTC
V: TRBV6-5; size: once; D: .; J: TRBJ1-1; CDR3: CASSYSGNLNTEAFF; DNA: TGTGCCAGCAGTTACTCCGGGAATTTGAACACTGAAGCTTTCTTT
V: TRBV5-1; size: .; D: TRBD1; J: TRBJ2-7; CDR3: CASSGTGGAYEQYF; DNA: TGCGCCAGCAGCGGGACAGGTGGGGCCTACGAGCAGTACTTC
V: TRBV7-3; size: .; D: .; J: TRBJ2-2; CDR3: CASSLDTGELFF; DNA: TGTGCCAGCAGCTTGGACACCGGGGAGCTGTTTTTT
V: TRBV28; size: .; D: .; J: TRBJ1-3; CDR3: CASNSGQRSGNTIYF; DNA: TGTGCCAGCAATTCAGGGCAGCGCTCTGGAAACACCATATATTTT
V: TRBV25-1; size: .; D: .; J: TRBJ2-7; CDR3: CASSGFAQNEQYF; DNA: TGTGCCAGCAGTGGATTCGCACAGAACGAGCAGTACTTC
V: TRBV9; size: .; D: TRBD1; J: TRBJ1-3; CDR3: CASSQGGISGNTIYF; DNA: TGTGCCAGCAGCCAGGGGGGCATCTCTGGAAACACCATATATTTT
V: TRBV10-3; size: once; D: TRBD2; J: TRBJ2-3; CDR3: CAIRGTSGSGTDTQYF; DNA: TGTGCCATCAGAGGGACTAGCGGGAGTGGGACAGATACGCAGTATTTT
V: TRBV11-2; size: .; D: TRBD2; J: TRBJ2-5; CDR3: CASSLVTSGSVTQYF; DNA: TGTGCCAGCAGCTTAGTGACTAGCGGGAGTGTTACCCAGTACTTC
V: TRBV2; size: .; D: .; J: TRBJ2-3; CDR3: CASSEGFRATALSTDTQYF; DNA: TGTGCCAGCAGTGAAGGTTTCAGGGCCACAGCCCTTAGCACAGATACGCAGTATTTT
V: TRBV29-1; size: .; D: .; J: TRBJ2-1; CDR3: CSVEADNEQFF; DNA: TGCAGCGTTGAAGCGGACAATGAGCAGTTCTTC
V: TRBV7-9; size: .; D: TRBD1; J: TRBJ1-1; CDR3: CASRTSGQGTEAFF; DNA: TGTGCCAGCAGAACCTCGGGACAGGGAACTGAAGCTTTCTTT
V: TRBV7-8; size: .; D: .; J: TRBJ1-2; CDR3: CASSLGTIHGGYTF; DNA: TGTGCCAGCAGCTTAGGGACGATCCATGGAGGCTACACCTTC
V: TRBV5-6; size: .; D: .; J: TRBJ2-1; CDR3: CASSSRKGEQFF; DNA: TGTGCCAGCAGCTCGAGAAAAGGCGAGCAGTTCTTC
V: TRBV27; size: .; D: TRBD1; J: TRBJ1-5; CDR3: CASRPDRGTYQPQHF; DNA: TGTGCCAGCAGACCTGACAGGGGGACGTATCAGCCCCAGCATTTT
V: TRBV19; size: .; D: .; J: TRBJ2-7; CDR3: CASSTPGGEKNEQYF; DNA: TGTGCCAGTAGTACCCCAGGGGGGGAAAAAAACGAGCAGTACTTC
V: TRBV27; size: .; D: TRBD2; J: TRBJ2-7; CDR3: CASSSLERGAYEQYF; DNA: TGTGCCAGCAGTTCACTCGAGCGGGGCGCCTACGAGCAGTACTTC
V: TRBV9; size: .; D: TRBD1; J: TRBJ1-1; CDR3: CASSSSTGPSTEAFF; DNA: TGTGCCAGCAGCTCGTCGACAGGGCCGAGCACTGAAGCTTTCTTT
V: TRBV28; size: .; D: TRBD1; J: TRBJ1-5; CDR3: CASSSGTEKRGQPQHF; DNA: TGTGCCAGCAGTTCCGGGACAGAAAAACGGGGGCAGCCCCAGCATTTT
V: TRBV11-2; size: .; D: .; J: TRBJ2-1; CDR3: CASSSRAYNEQFF; DNA: TGTGCCAGCAGCTCCCGGGCGTACAATGAGCAGTTCTTC
V: TRBV10-3; size: .; D: .; J: TRBJ1-1; CDR3: CAISESLGDATEAFF; DNA: TGTGCCATCAGTGAGTCGTTGGGGGATGCGACTGAAGCTTTCTTT
V: TRBV5-4; size: .; D: .; J: TRBJ2-5; CDR3: CASSLGIIESQYF; DNA: TGTGCCAGCAGCTTGGGGATAATAGAGAGCCAGTACTTC
V: TRBV6-4; size: few; D: .; J: TRBJ2-1; CDR3: CASSVVGGTSYNEQFF; DNA: TGTGCCAGCAGTGTTGTCGGCGGGACCTCCTACAATGAGCAGTTCTTC
V: TRBV18; size: .; D: .; J: TRBJ1-2; CDR3: CASSTDNLQGGYGYTF; DNA: TGTGCCAGCTCAACGGATAACCTACAGGGTGGTTATGGCTACACCTTC
V: TRBV5-1; size: .; D: TRBD2; J: TRBJ2-7; CDR3: CASSLAGNSYEQYF; DNA: TGCGCCAGCAGCTTAGCGGGGAACTCCTACGAGCAGTACTTC
V: TRBV5-1; size: .; D: .; J: TRBJ2-7; CDR3: CASSLAGPSYEQYF; DNA: TGCGCCAGCAGCTTGGCCGGACCTTCCTACGAGCAGTACTTC
V: TRBV7-2; size: once; D: TRBD1; J: TRBJ2-1; CDR3: CASSLAGAGQGQFF; DNA: TGTGCCAGCAGCTTAGCTGGGGCAGGACAGGGGCAGTTCTTC
V: TRBV18; size: .; D: TRBD1; J: TRBJ1-1; CDR3: CASSPVQGAVGTEAFF; DNA: TGTGCCAGCTCCCCAGTACAGGGGGCAGTGGGAACTGAAGCTTTCTTT
V: TRBV7-9; size: few; D: TRBD1; J: TRBJ2-7; CDR3: CASSVRTGGREQYF; DNA: TGTGCCAGCAGCGTACGGACAGGGGGGCGAGAGCAGTACTTC
V: TRBV11-2; size: .; D: TRBD2; J: TRBJ2-7; CDR3: CASSPRGLAGLASSYEQYF; DNA: TGTGCCAGCAGCCCCAGGGGCCTAGCGGGACTCGCTAGCTCCTACGAGCAGTACTTC
V: TRBV6-4; size: .; D: .; J: TRBJ1-1; CDR3: CASSDSDNTEAFF; DNA: TGTGCCAGCAGTGACTCGGACAACACTGAAGCTTTCTTT
V: TRBV9; size: .; D: .; J: TRBJ1-2; CDR3: CASSVAIGPPEEYGYTF; DNA: TGTGCCAGCAGCGTAGCCATCGGCCCCCCCGAGGAGTATGGCTACACCTTC
V: TRBV28; size: .; D: .; J: TRBJ2-7; CDR3: CASSLAGVGVGYEQYF; DNA: TGTGCCAGCAGTTTAGCTGGCGTGGGGGTGGGGTACGAGCAGTACTTC
V: TRBV5-4; size: .; D: .; J: TRBJ2-1; CDR3: CASSPGGYYNEQFF; DNA: TGTGCCAGCAGCCCGGGTGGCTACTACAATGAGCAGTTCTTC
V: TRBV2; size: .; D: .; J: TRBJ1-5; CDR3: CASTGQGNQPQHF; DNA: TGTGCCAGCACGGGGCAGGGGAATCAGCCCCAGCATTTT
V: TRBV3-1/TRBV3-2; size: .; D: .; J: TRBJ2-1; CDR3: CASSQERQYNEQFF; DNA: TGTGCCAGCAGCCAAGAACGGCAGTACAATGAGCAGTTCTTC
V: TRBV7-7; size: .; D: .; J: TRBJ2-1; CDR3: CASSLDQFINNEQFF; DNA: TGTGCCAGCAGCTTAGATCAATTCATAAACAATGAGCAGTTCTTC
V: TRBV18; size: .; D: TRBD1; J: TRBJ1-1; CDR3: CASSRGQADLLTEAFF; DNA: TGTGCCAGCTCACGCGGACAGGCCGATCTCTTGACTGAAGCTTTCTTT
V: TRBV5-1; size: .; D: .; J: TRBJ2-3; CDR3: CASSPKVGPYSTDTQYF; DNA: TGCGCCAGCAGCCCTAAGGTAGGGCCTTACAGCACAGATACGCAGTATTTT
V: TRBV27; size: .; D: .; J: TRBJ2-1; CDR3: CASSSWGVGEQFF; DNA: TGTGCCAGCAGCTCTTGGGGCGTGGGTGAGCAGTTCTTC
V: TRBV6-1; size: once; D: .; J: TRBJ2-5; CDR3: CASSGVVGQGKKTQYF; DNA: TGTGCCAGCAGTGGCGTAGTTGGGCAGGGTAAAAAGACCCAGTACTTC
V: TRBV5-4; size: .; D: .; J: TRBJ1-3; CDR3: CASSLAGISGNTIYF; DNA: TGTGCCAGCAGCTTGGCAGGCATCTCTGGAAACACCATATATTTT
V: TRBV5-1; size: .; D: .; J: TRBJ2-3; CDR3: CASSSSDSPTDTQYF; DNA: TGCGCCAGCAGCTCATCGGACAGCCCCACAGATACGCAGTATTTT
V: TRBV18; size: .; D: .; J: TRBJ1-1; CDR3: CASSPPMGYEAFF; DNA: TGTGCCAGCTCACCACCGATGGGTTATGAAGCTTTCTTT
V: TRBV27; size: once; D: TRBD2; J: TRBJ2-1; CDR3: CASTGTSGRRGSYNEQFF; DNA: TGTGCCAGTACCGGGACTAGCGGGAGGAGGGGGTCCTACAATGAGCAGTTCTTC